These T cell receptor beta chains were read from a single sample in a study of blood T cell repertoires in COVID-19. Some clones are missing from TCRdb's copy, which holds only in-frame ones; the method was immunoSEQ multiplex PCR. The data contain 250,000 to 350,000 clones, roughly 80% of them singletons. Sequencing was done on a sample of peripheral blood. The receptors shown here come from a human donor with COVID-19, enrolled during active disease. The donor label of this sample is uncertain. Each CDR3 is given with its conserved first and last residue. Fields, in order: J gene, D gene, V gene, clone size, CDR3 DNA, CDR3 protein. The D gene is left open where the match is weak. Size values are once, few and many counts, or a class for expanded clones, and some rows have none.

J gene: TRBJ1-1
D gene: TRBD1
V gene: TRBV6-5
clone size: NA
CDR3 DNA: TGTGCCAGCAGTCCCGTCCGGGACAGGGGAACTGAAGCTTTCTTT
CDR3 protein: CASSPVRDRGTEAFF

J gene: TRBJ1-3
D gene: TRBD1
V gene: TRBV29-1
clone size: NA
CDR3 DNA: TGCAGCGTTGAGCCTACCGGGACAGCTGGAAACACCATATATTTT
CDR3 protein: CSVEPTGTAGNTIYF

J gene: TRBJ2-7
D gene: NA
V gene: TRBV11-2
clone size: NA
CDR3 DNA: TGTGCCAGCAGCTTAGGTTCTGGAGGATACGAGCAGTACTTC
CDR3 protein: CASSLGSGGYEQYF

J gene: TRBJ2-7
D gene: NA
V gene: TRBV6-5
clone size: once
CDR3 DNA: TGTGCCAGCAGCCGCCAGGGAAGGGAGCAGTACTTC
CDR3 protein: CASSRQGREQYF

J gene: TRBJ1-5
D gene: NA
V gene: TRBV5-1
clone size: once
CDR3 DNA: TGCGCCAGCAGCTCCGCTGGGGGGGACAATCAGCCCCAGCATTTT
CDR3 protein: CASSSAGGDNQPQHF

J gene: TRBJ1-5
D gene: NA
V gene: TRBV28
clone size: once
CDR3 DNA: TGTGCCAGCAGTTTTACTCCGACAGGAGGCAATCAGCCCCAGCATTTT
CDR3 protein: CASSFTPTGGNQPQHF

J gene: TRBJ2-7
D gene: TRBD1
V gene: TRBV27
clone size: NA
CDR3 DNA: TGTGCCAGCAGCCCCACAGGACAGGCCGTAGTCGAGCAGTACTTC
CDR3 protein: CASSPTGQAVVEQYF

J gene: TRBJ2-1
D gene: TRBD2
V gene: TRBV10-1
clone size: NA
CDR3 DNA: TGCGCCAGCAGTGAGCTAGCGGGAGGGCGCGATGAGCAGTTCTTC
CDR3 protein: CASSELAGGRDEQFF

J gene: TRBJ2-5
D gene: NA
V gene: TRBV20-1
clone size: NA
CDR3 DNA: TGCAGTGCTAGTCCGGCGGCACAAGAGACCCAGTACTTC
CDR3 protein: CSASPAAQETQYF

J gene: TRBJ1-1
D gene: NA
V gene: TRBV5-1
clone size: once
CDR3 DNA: TGCGCCAGCAGCTCTCGGGGAGGCACTGAAGCTTTCTTT
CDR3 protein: CASSSRGGTEAFF

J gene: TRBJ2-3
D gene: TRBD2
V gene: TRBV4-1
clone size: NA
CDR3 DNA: TGCGCCAGCAGCCTGAGGCCCCGGACTAGTTCAGCCACAGATACGCAGTATTTT
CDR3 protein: CASSLRPRTSSATDTQYF

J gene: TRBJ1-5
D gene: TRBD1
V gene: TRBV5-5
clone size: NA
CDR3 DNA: TGTGCCAGCAGCTTGGAACAGGGGAGCAATCAGCCCCAGCATTTT
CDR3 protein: CASSLEQGSNQPQHF

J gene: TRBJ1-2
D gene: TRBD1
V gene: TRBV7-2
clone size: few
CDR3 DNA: TGTGCCAGCAGCTTAGCACAGGGGGCGGGCGGCTACACCTTC
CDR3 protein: CASSLAQGAGGYTF

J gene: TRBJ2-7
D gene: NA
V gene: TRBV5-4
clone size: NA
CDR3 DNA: TGTGCCAGCAGCTTGGATCCTAGCGCACCCTACGAGCAGTACTTC
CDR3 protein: CASSLDPSAPYEQYF

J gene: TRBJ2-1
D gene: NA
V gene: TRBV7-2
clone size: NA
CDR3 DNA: TGTGCCAGCAGCTTAGGGGGGCTAGCGGAATACAATGAGCAGTTCTTC
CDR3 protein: CASSLGGLAEYNEQFF

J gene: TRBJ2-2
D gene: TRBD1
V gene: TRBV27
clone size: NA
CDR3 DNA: TGTGCCAGCAGTTCCACAGGGGGATACGGGGAGCTGTTTTTT
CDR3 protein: CASSSTGGYGELFF

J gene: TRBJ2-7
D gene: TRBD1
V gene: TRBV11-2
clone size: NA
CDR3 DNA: TGTGCCAGCAGCTTAGACAGGGGGCGCGGCGAGCAGTACTTC
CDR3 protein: CASSLDRGRGEQYF

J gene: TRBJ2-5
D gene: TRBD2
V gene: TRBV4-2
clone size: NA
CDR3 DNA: TGTGCCAGCAGCCAAGAATGGACTAGCGGGAGAGAGACCCAGTACTTC
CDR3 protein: CASSQEWTSGRETQYF

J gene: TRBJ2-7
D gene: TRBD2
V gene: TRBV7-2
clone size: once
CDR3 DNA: TGTGCCAGCAGCCACAGACTAGCGGGGACCTACGAGCAGTACTTC
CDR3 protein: CASSHRLAGTYEQYF

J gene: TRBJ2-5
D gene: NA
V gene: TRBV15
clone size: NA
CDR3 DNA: TGTGCCACCAGCAGGGATAATGGAGGTGGAGAGACCCAGTACTTC
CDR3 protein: CATSRDNGGGETQYF

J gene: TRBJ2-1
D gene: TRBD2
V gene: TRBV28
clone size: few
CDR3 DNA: TGTGCCAGCAGTTCCCCCCTAGAGCGGGAGTATACTGAGCAGTTCTTC
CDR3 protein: CASSSPLEREYTEQFF

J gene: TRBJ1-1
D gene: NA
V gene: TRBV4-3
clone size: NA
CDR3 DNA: TGCGCCAGCAGCCAAGACCTTGAGCTGGAAGCTTTCTTT
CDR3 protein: CASSQDLELEAFF

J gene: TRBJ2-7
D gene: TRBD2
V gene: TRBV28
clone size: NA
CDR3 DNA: TGTGCCAGCAGTTTACGGGGGAGGGCTAGCGGGGGTTCCTACGAGCAGTACTTC
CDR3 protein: CASSLRGRASGGSYEQYF

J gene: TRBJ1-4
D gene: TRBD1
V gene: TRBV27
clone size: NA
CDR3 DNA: TGTGCCGCTAGGGGACAGAATAATGAAAAACTGTTTTTT
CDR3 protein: CAARGQNNEKLFF

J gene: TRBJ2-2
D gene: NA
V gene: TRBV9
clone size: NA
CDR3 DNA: TGTGCCAGCAGCGTAGAGCCCCGGTACGGGGAGCTGTTTTTT
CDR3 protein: CASSVEPRYGELFF

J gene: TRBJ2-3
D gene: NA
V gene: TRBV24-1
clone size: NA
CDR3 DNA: TGTGCCACCAGTGATCCTCTAGGGGGCGGGGGCACAGATACGCAGTATTTT
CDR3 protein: CATSDPLGGGGTDTQYF

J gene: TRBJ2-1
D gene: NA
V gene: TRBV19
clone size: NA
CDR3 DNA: TGTGCCAGTAGTATAGGCACTAGAGAGAGCGAGCAGTTCTTC
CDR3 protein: CASSIGTRESEQFF

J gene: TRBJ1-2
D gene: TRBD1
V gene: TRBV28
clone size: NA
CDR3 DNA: TGTGCCAGCAGTCCCCCACAAACCGGGACAGGGGGCAGCGGGCTGGTTTATGGCTACACCTTC
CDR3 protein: CASSPPQTGTGGSGLVYGYTF